These 22 T cell receptor beta chains were sequenced from one sample in a study of vaccination effects on CD4 cells after COVID-19 (dated by TCRdb to between 2020 and 2023). These receptors are not linked to any known antigen. After around 10 days of culture, CD4+ T cells were isolated with the EasySep CD4+ T cell isolation kit. Two doses of either the BNT162b2 or the mRNA-1273 mRNA SARS-CoV-2 vaccine were administered to participants. Library creation used the immunoSEQ multiplex PCR assay. The clones in this table, taken by TCRdb from immuneACCESS, are in-frame only. Not every clone is retained; where verified, under half of the shortfall comes from an unresolved V gene, and the cause of the rest is unknown. The sample profile shows about 45,000 clones; 60% to 75% of them were found once. The ten largest make up less than 10% of the sample. The source material was CD4+ T cells from PBMCs cultured without peptide, sampled after COVID-19 vaccination. These TCRs come from a human donor who received a COVID-19 vaccine.

V is TRBV11-2 and J is TRBJ2-7, with 7 nucleotides matching TRBD2. The CDR3 is 13 residues long. Per the germline V gene, CDR1 is SGHAT and CDR2 is FQNNGV. Trimming took 9 bases from V and 0 from J; bases not matched to a gene: 5. CDR3 protein: CASRRGDSYEQYF. CDR3 bases: TGTGCCAGTAGACGGGGGGACTCCTACGAGCAGTACTTC.

This clone occurred a few times. Here the CDR3 DNA reads TGTGCCAGTAGTACGACAGGGAGTGCCCAAAACTATGGCTACACCTTC. This translates into CASSTTGSAQNYGYTF. The chain has TRBV19 and TRBJ1-2; TRBD1 matches at 7 bases. Per germline, CDR1 LNHDA and CDR2 SQIVND (reference sequence). V gave up 4 bases and J gave up 2 bases; unmatched junction bases: 10. The CDR3 runs 16 residues.

The chain combines TRBV12-3 or TRBV12-4 with TRBJ2-5, with 7 bases aligning to TRBD1. The CDR3 loop spans 13 amino acids. V shed 6 bases, J shed 10 bases, and the junction held 11 bases outside the gene matches. The CDR3, as DNA: TGTGCCAGCAGCCCGGGACAGCAAGGGAACCAGTACTTC. Amino acids: CASSPGQQGNQYF.

V is TRBV2 and J is TRBJ1-2; possibly TRBD1 for D (5 bases). V was cut by 6 bases and J by 4 bases, with 9 bases left in between. Germline CDR1 SNHLY, CDR2 FYNNEI. The CDR3 length is 12 residues. CDR3 bases: TGTGCCAGCAGAGGGGTAACCTATGGCTACACCTTC. Translation: CASRGVTYGYTF.

The chain couples TRBV9 to TRBJ1-5; TRBD1 matches 9 bases. The CDR3 totals 15 residues. J was trimmed by 4 bases and V by 3 bases; bases with no gene match: 5. The germline gives CDR1 SGDLS, CDR2 YYNGEE. The CDR3 loop is CASSAGQGLNQPQHF. The CDR3 bases are TGTGCCAGCAGCGCGGGACAGGGACTTAATCAGCCCCAGCATTTT.

The chain is built from TRBV10-3 and TRBJ2-6; 10 bases are shared with TRBD1. The CDR3 totals 16 residues. Germline CDR1 reads ENHRY; CDR2 reads SYGVKD. Trimming cost V 10 bases and J 0 bases; bases outside gene matches: 6. The CDR3 protein is CATGQGGGSGANVLTF. The CDR3 bases are TGTGCCACCGGACAGGGGGGGGGCTCTGGGGCCAACGTCCTGACTTTC.

V usage is TRBV10-3 and J usage is TRBJ1-2, with a tentative D call TRBD1 (6 bases). The germline V gene encodes CDR1 ENHRY and CDR2 SYGVKD. V was cut by 4 bases and J by 4 bases, with 13 bases left in between. The CDR3 covers 14 residues. The CDR3 sequence: CAISGTGQPYGYTF. The CDR3 coding sequence is TGTGCCATCAGTGGGACCGGACAGCCCTATGGCTACACCTTC.

This clone came up a few times. The rearrangement uses TRBV5-1 and TRBJ1-3, with 7 nucleotides matching TRBD1. Unmatched junction bases numbered 7, after V lost 4 bases and J lost 0 bases. The CDR3 totals 16 residues. Germline lookup yields CDR1 SGHRS and CDR2 YFSETQ. CDR3 DNA: TGCGCCAGCAGCGCAGACAGGGCGAGCTCTGGAAACACCATATATTTT. This gives the protein CASSADRASSGNTIYF.

The chain is built from TRBV11-3 and TRBJ1-1, with D possibly TRBD1 on 5 matching bases. Per germline, CDR1 SGHNT and CDR2 YENEEA. V gave up 2 bases and J gave up 4 bases, with 8 bases separating them. The length of the CDR3 is 13 residues. The CDR3 here is CASSLFGGTEAFF. CDR3 DNA: TGTGCCAGCAGCTTATTCGGGGGCACTGAAGCTTTCTTT.

This chain uses TRBV2 with TRBJ2-7, with D tentatively TRBD1 (7 bases). V lost 1 base and J lost 4, with 14 bases in between. The CDR3 is made up of 15 amino acids. The germline gives CDR1 SNHLY, CDR2 FYNNEI. The CDR3 loop reads CASSEGQGGNYEQYF. The CDR3 coding sequence is TGTGCCAGCAGTGAAGGGCAGGGGGGAAATTACGAGCAGTACTTC.

The chain employs TRBV4-1 and TRBJ1-2; D remains unclear. The V and J ends lost 1 base and 8 bases respectively, with 17 bases between them. Germline-derived CDR1 and CDR2 are MGHRA and YSYEKL. The CDR3 has 15 residues. CDR3 protein: CASSQVVGFSGGYTF. The CDR3, as DNA: TGCGCCAGCAGCCAAGTGGTTGGGTTTTCGGGGGGCTACACCTTC.

This rearrangement joins TRBV12-3 or TRBV12-4 to TRBJ1-1; D might be TRBD1 (5 bases). The ends were cut back, 8 bases at V and 0 bases at J, with 10 bases in the middle. The CDR3 has 13 amino acids. The DNA of the CDR3 is TGTGCCAGCTACCGGGGCCTGAACACTGAAGCTTTCTTT. Its translation is CASYRGLNTEAFF.

The V call is TRBV3-1 (or the pseudogene TRBV3-2), the J call TRBJ2-5; D call uncertain. From germline, CDR1 is LGHDT and CDR2 YNNKEL (reference sequence). The CDR3 extends over 15 amino acids. V gave up 0 bases and J gave up 6 bases, with 14 bases separating them. The CDR3 region has the DNA TGTGCCAGCAGCCAAGATCTTGGGGTTACGAAGACCCAGTACTTC. This encodes CASSQDLGVTKTQYF.

The chain's CDR3 is CASSLRDRGRKGKRDTEAFF. DNA for the CDR3: TGTGCCAGCAGTCTCCGGGACAGGGGGCGCAAGGGTAAGCGGGACACTGAAGCTTTCTTT. This chain uses TRBV27 with TRBJ1-1; 12 bases are a match to TRBD1. Germline V CDR1 and CDR2: MNHEY, SMNVEV (reference sequence). The CDR3 has 20 amino acids. The V and J ends lost 5 bases and 3 bases, in that order; junction bases with no gene match: 19.

The chain carries TRBV6-5 and TRBJ2-7, with TRBD1 matching 8 bases. Germline V lookup: CDR1 MNHEY, CDR2 SVGAGI. The ends lost 6 bases at V and 4 bases at J; junction bases unmatched: 8. This CDR3 region has 14 residues. CDR3 loop: CASRVGQGRYEQYF. CDR3 sequence (DNA): TGTGCCAGCAGAGTCGGACAGGGAAGGTACGAGCAGTACTTC.

The chain links TRBV10-1 to TRBJ1-1; D is undetermined. The CDR3 loop spans 16 amino acids. V dropped 5 bases and J dropped 4 bases, with 20 bases sitting between them. Germline V CDR1 and CDR2: WNHNN, SYGVQD (reference sequence). The CDR3 sequence is CASSYLQERGPTEAFF. CDR3 DNA sequence: TGCGCCAGCAGTTACCTTCAGGAGCGAGGCCCCACTGAAGCTTTCTTT.

The gene calls are TRBV15 and TRBJ1-5, with 7 nucleotides matching TRBD1. From germline, CDR1 is LNHNV and CDR2 YYDKDF (reference sequence). V shed 2 bases, J shed 3 bases, and the junction held 4 bases outside the gene matches. CDR3 length: 15 residues. CDR3 protein: CATSRTDRVNQPQHF. CDR3 bases: TGTGCCACCAGCAGAACAGACAGGGTCAATCAGCCCCAGCATTTT.

This clone turned up a few times. The chain recombines TRBV5-1 with TRBJ2-1; TRBD2 agrees at 9 bases. V lost 4 bases to trimming and J lost 0 bases; unmatched junction nucleotides: 8. The CDR3 extends over 17 amino acids. Looked up from germline, CDR1 is SGHRS and CDR2 is YFSETQ. CDR3 nucleotide sequence: TGCGCCAGCAGCAGAAACCCTAGCGGGACCTCCTACAATGAGCAGTTCTTC. Translated: CASSRNPSGTSYNEQFF.

The chain is built from TRBV2 and TRBJ1-4, with D tentatively TRBD1 (5 bases). This CDR3 spans 14 amino acids. Trimming pared 6 bases from V and 8 bases from J, leaving 16 bases between. CDR1 is SNHLY, CDR2 FYNNEI, per germline. Here the CDR3 DNA reads TGTGCCAGCAGATTTGTCCAGGGCCGCGAAAAACTGTTTTTT. Translated, it gives CASRFVQGREKLFF.

The chain combines TRBV7-5 with TRBJ1-1. TRBV7-5 is a documented pseudogene. The CDR3 runs 11 residues. The CDR3 sequence is CARSFRGRAFF. The CDR3 DNA sequence: TGTGCCAGAAGCTTCCGGGGCCGTGCTTTCTTT.

This rearrangement joins TRBV18 to TRBJ1-6; 10 positions match TRBD1. Germline V gene lookup returns CDR1 KGHSH and CDR2 LQKENI. CDR3 length equals 16 residues. V lost 4 bases to trimming and J lost 9 bases; unmatched junction nucleotides: 9. CDR3 region: CASSLTGTGEGSPLHF. The CDR3 coding sequence is TGTGCCAGCTCACTAACCGGGACAGGGGAGGGTTCACCCCTCCACTTT.

V and J are TRBV7-8 and TRBJ1-2; 11 nucleotides agree with TRBD1. The CDR3 consists of 15 residues. The germline V gene encodes CDR1 SGHVS and CDR2 FQNEAQ. V shed 6 bases and J 6 bases; nucleotides not matched to a gene: 9. As DNA, the CDR3 is TGTGCCAGCAGTTCTCCTCGGACAGGGGGCAATGGCTACACCTTC. Translating gives CASSSPRTGGNGYTF.